One and the same sample provided the 21 T cell receptor beta chains below, sequenced in a study of OX40 agonist ivuxolimab in advanced cancers. Preparation of the library involved the immunoSEQ multiplex PCR assay. The immuneACCESS repertoire file appears here via TCRdb, limited to in-frame rearrangements. These files lack a portion of the clones; in checked studies, under half of the deficit traces to unresolved V genes, and the cause of the others is not known. Present in this sample are 35,000 to 40,000 clones, more than 75% of which were seen just once. The biggest ten clones account for 25% to 40% of the sample. The sample in question was CD4+ or CD8+ T cells sorted from blood, obtained in a trial of the OX40 agonist ivuxolimab. The origin of the receptors is an adult with an advanced solid tumor such as melanoma, head and neck, liver or kidney cancer.

The chain links TRBV29-1 to TRBJ1-2; 7 positions match TRBD1. J lost 0 bases, V lost 6 bases, and 10 bases had no gene match. CDR1 SQVTM and CDR2 ANQGSEA come from the germline V gene. This CDR3 spans 15 amino acids. CDR3 region: CSVDSDRMTNYGYTF. Here the CDR3 DNA reads TGCAGCGTCGACTCGGACAGGATGACTAACTATGGCTACACCTTC.

The CDR3 region is CASSPRTGMNTEAFF. CDR3 nucleotide sequence: TGTGCCAGCTCACCACGGACAGGGATGAACACTGAAGCTTTCTTT. V and J are TRBV18 and TRBJ1-1, with 8 bases lining up with TRBD1. Trimming cost V 1 base and J 0 bases; bases outside gene matches: 1. This CDR3 is built from 15 residues. Germline-derived CDR1 and CDR2 are KGHSH and LQKENI. Complete variable domain (other parts from reference TRBV18 and TRBJ1-1): NAGVMQNPRHLVRRRGQEARLRCSPMKGHSHVYWYRQLPEEGLKFMVYLQKENIIDESGMPKERFSAEFPKEGPSILRIQQVVRGDSAAYFCASSPRTGMNTEAFFGQGTRLTVV.

J is TRBJ2-5 and V is TRBV6-1; a possible D gene is TRBD2 (5 bases). The V gene lost 4 bases and the J gene lost 3 bases, with 9 bases spanning the gap. The length of the CDR3 is 13 residues. Germline loops: CDR1 MNHNS, CDR2 SASEGT. The CDR3 loop reads CASSVSGEETQYF. CDR3 nucleotide sequence: TGTGCCAGCAGTGTATCCGGGGAAGAGACCCAGTACTTC.

This clone was seen a few times. CDR3 coding DNA: TGTGCCAGCAGCCCCCTCGGGACAGGGAATCAGCCCCAGCATTTT. As protein: CASSPLGTGNQPQHF. This chain uses TRBV7-2 with TRBJ1-5; 9 bases agree with TRBD1. The CDR3 spans 15 residues. With V trimmed by 5 bases and J by 4 bases, 6 bases remained unmatched. Germline-derived CDR1 and CDR2 are SGHTA and FQGNSA.

This clone was detected a few times. The same CDR3 can be traced to other DNA sequences in this sample. V usage is TRBV7-3 and J usage is TRBJ2-3; D is ambiguous. The V gene lost 2 bases and the J gene lost 0 bases, with 6 bases spanning the gap. CDR3 length: 14 amino acids. Looked up from germline, CDR1 is SGHTA and CDR2 is FQGTGA. The CDR3 loop is CASSLLGSTDTQYF. The CDR3 nucleotides are TGTGCCAGCAGCTTACTGGGAAGCACAGATACGCAGTATTTT.

This clone was observed a handful of times. The rearrangement joins TRBV6-1 to TRBJ1-2; 7 nucleotides match TRBD1. Germline CDR1 and CDR2: MNHNS and SASEGT. Trimming took 2 bases from V and 10 from J; bases not matched to a gene: 10. The CDR3 spans 14 residues. The CDR3 spells CASSETHRGADYTF. CDR3 DNA sequence: TGTGCCAGCAGTGAAACCCACAGGGGAGCTGACTACACCTTC.

The chain carries TRBV9 and TRBJ1-1; 11 positions match TRBD1. The CDR3 runs to 14 residues. The germline V gene has CDR1 SGDLS and CDR2 YYNGEE. Trimming took 3 bases from V and 7 from J; bases not matched to a gene: 5. CDR3 nucleotides: TGTGCCAGCAGCGGGGGACAGGGGGTAATTGAAGCTTTCTTT. Translated: CASSGGQGVIEAFF.

This clone was seen once. The CDR3, as DNA: TGTGCCTGGAGTGTCTCTAGGGTACACGAGCAGTACTTC. This encodes CAWSVSRVHEQYF. The chain couples TRBV30 to TRBJ2-7; no firm D call. The V end was cut by 0 bases, the J end by 5 bases, with 11 bases between. This CDR3 has 13 residues. Germline V gene lookup returns CDR1 GTSNPN and CDR2 SVGIG (reference sequence).

The chain combines TRBV19 with TRBJ2-1, with 9 nucleotides matching TRBD2. Germline V lookup: CDR1 LNHDA, CDR2 SQIVND (reference sequence). V shed 2 bases and J 5 bases; nucleotides not matched to a gene: 4. The CDR3 spans 15 residues. As DNA, the CDR3 is TGTGCCAGTAGTATAAAAGCGGGAGGACACAATGAGCAGTTCTTC. Translating it yields CASSIKAGGHNEQFF.

The chain has TRBV4-1 and TRBJ2-5, with 9 bases fitting TRBD2. Losses at the gene ends were 3 bases for V and 5 bases for J; bases not matched to a gene: 16. Germline lookup yields CDR1 MGHRA and CDR2 YSYEKL. This CDR3 comprises 18 residues. DNA of the CDR3: TGCGCCAGCAGCCAGGGTAGCGGGGGAACCCCGGGGCGGGAGACCCAGTACTTC. It yields the protein CASSQGSGGTPGRETQYF.

The J gene is TRBJ1-4, the V gene TRBV2; TRBD1 matches at 8 bases. V shed 7 bases, J shed 8 bases, and the junction held 9 bases outside the gene matches. This CDR3 region has 14 residues. Germline lookup yields CDR1 SNHLY and CDR2 FYNNEI. The CDR3 sequence is CASNGQGRQEKLFF. The DNA for the CDR3 is TGTGCCAGCAACGGACAGGGAAGGCAAGAAAAACTGTTTTTT.

The V and J genes are TRBV10-2 and TRBJ1-6, with D possibly TRBD1 on 6 matching bases. This CDR3 is 13 amino acids long. CDR1 is WSHSY and CDR2 is SAAADI in the germline V gene. V was shortened by 5 bases and J by 9 bases, with 11 bases between the two germline ends. In DNA form, the CDR3 reads TGCGCCAGCAGTACAGGGCAGGGTTCACCCCTCCACTTT. Translation: CASSTGQGSPLHF.

V usage is TRBV5-1 and J usage is TRBJ2-3; D is undetermined. The CDR3 spans 16 residues. V dropped 0 bases and J dropped 0 bases, with 11 bases sitting between them. Per germline, CDR1 SGHRS and CDR2 YFSETQ. In DNA, the CDR3 is TGCGCCAGCAGCTTGGCCCCGGCCCGGAGCACAGATACGCAGTATTTT. Translated, it gives CASSLAPARSTDTQYF.

V and J are TRBV9 and TRBJ1-1; D unresolved. V was shortened by 0 bases and J by 1 base, with 7 bases between the two germline ends. Germline CDR1 is SGDLS and CDR2 is YYNGEE. This CDR3 has 14 amino acids. The CDR3 DNA sequence: TGTGCCAGCAGCGTAGTTTCGACGAACACTGAAGCTTTCTTT. Its translation is CASSVVSTNTEAFF.

This clone was counted only a few times. The chain recombines TRBV6-1 with TRBJ1-6; D is unclear. Trimming stripped 1 base from V and 9 bases from J, with 4 bases between. The CDR3 length is 12 residues. Germline assignment: CDR1 MNHNS and CDR2 SASEGT. This CDR3 is CASSEGSSPLHF. DNA for the CDR3: TGTGCCAGCAGTGAAGGCAGTTCACCCCTCCACTTT.

The chain couples TRBV11-2 to TRBJ1-1; TRBD1 might be the D (6 bases). V dropped 0 bases and J dropped 2 bases, with 13 bases sitting between them. The CDR3 runs to 16 residues. Looked up from germline, CDR1 is SGHAT and CDR2 is FQNNGV. CDR3 nucleotide sequence: TGTGCCAGCAGCTTAGAGGCCGGGACACCTAACACTGAAGCTTTCTTT. The encoded protein is CASSLEAGTPNTEAFF. Full variable domain (missing parts from reference TRBV11-2 and TRBJ1-1): EAGVAQSPRYKIIEKRQSVAFWCNPISGHATLYWYQQILGQGPKLLIQFQNNGVVDDSQLPKDRFSAERLKGVDSTLKIQPAKLEDSAVYLCASSLEAGTPNTEAFFGQGTRLTVV.

V and J are TRBV6-6 and TRBJ2-4; D may match TRBD1 or TRBD2 (5 bases each). Trimming left V 7 bases short and J 7 bases short, with 14 bases between. Germline values: CDR1 MNHNY, CDR2 SVGAGI (reference sequence). CDR3 size: 13 residues. The CDR3 region is CASKLGTDNIQYF. The CDR3 nucleotides read TGTGCCAGCAAGTTAGGGACCGATAACATTCAGTACTTC.

The CDR3: CATRSDNNEQFF. In DNA, the CDR3 is TGTGCCACCCGGTCGGATAACAATGAGCAGTTCTTC. The chain is built from TRBV2 and TRBJ2-1; D call uncertain. This CDR3 has 12 amino acids. V gave up 10 bases and J gave up 5 bases, with 12 bases separating them. Germline V gene data show CDR1 as SNHLY and CDR2 as FYNNEI. Together with reference TRBV2 and TRBJ2-1, the CDR3 gives the full variable domain: EPEVTQTPSHQVTQMGQEVILRCVPISNHLYFYWYRQILGQKVEFLVSFYNNEISEKSEIFDDQFSVERPDGSNFTLKIRSTKLEDSAMYFCATRSDNNEQFFGPGTRLTVL.

J is TRBJ2-7 and V is TRBV30; tentative D call: TRBD1 (6 bases). Germline V CDR1 and CDR2: GTSNPN, SVGIG (reference sequence). The CDR3 extends over 14 amino acids. V was cut by 0 bases and J by 0 bases, with 9 bases left in between. The CDR3 region has the DNA TGTGCCTGGAGTGTAAGGGGGAGCTCCTACGAGCAGTACTTC. Encoded protein: CAWSVRGSSYEQYF.

The V gene is TRBV5-1, the J gene TRBJ2-3, with 7 bases fitting TRBD1. Germline V lookup: CDR1 SGHRS, CDR2 YFSETQ. CDR3 length: 16 residues. Trimming at V came to 3 bases and at J to 2 bases, leaving 9 bases not matched to a gene. The CDR3: CASSYSGGRATDTQYF. CDR3 nucleotides: TGCGCCAGCAGCTATTCAGGGGGTAGAGCCACAGATACGCAGTATTTT.

J is TRBJ1-5 and V is TRBV6-1; D is unresolved. This CDR3 has 15 residues. Between the trimmed V and J ends, which lost 7 bases and 2 bases, there was a span of 15 bases. Germline V lookup: CDR1 MNHNS, CDR2 SASEGT. CDR3 amino acids: CASKVGVLGNQPQHF. Written as DNA, the CDR3 is TGTGCCAGCAAGGTAGGAGTATTGGGCAATCAGCCCCAGCATTTT.